This is a list of T cell receptor beta chains from one sample in a study of T cell repertoires in cytomegalovirus infection. TCRdb re-called the reads with MiXCR, one entry per CDR3 protein. The sample gives around 530,000 distinct CDR3 sequences, approximately 26% of which show up once; under 15% is in the top ten. The material sequenced was PBMCs. These receptors came from a human donor in good health (CMV status not recorded). Some clones in this sample may be carry-over from other donors' samples. CDR3s include the opening cysteine and the closing phenylalanine or tryptophan. D genes are given only for firm matches. Only part of the rows carry a size: once, few, many, or a class if the clone is expanded.

TRBJ2-3,TRBV7-3,15,.,TRBD2,CASSQTSGRVDTQYF,TGTGCCAGCAGCCAGACTAGCGGGAGGGTAGATACGCAGTATTTT
TRBJ2-7,TRBV6-5,13,many,.,CASSYSPAYEQYF,TGTGCCAGCAGTTACTCCCCCGCATACGAGCAGTACTTC
TRBJ2-7,TRBV6-5,15,.,.,CASSYSSSVTYEQYF,TGTGCCAGCAGTTACTCGTCTAGCGTAACCTACGAGCAGTACTTC
TRBJ2-1,TRBV19,15,.,TRBD2,CASRGGRALHNEQFF,TGTGCCAGTAGGGGCGGGAGGGCCCTCCACAATGAGCAGTTCTTC
TRBJ1-6,TRBV3-1,15,few,.,CASSQGNSYNSPLHF,TGTGCCAGCAGCCAAGGAAACAGCTATAATTCACCCCTCCACTTT
TRBJ2-7,TRBV7-2,12,many,.,CAGGRNGYEQYF,TGTGCCGGGGGGAGAAACGGCTACGAGCAGTACTTC
TRBJ1-1,TRBV19,14,.,.,CASRVDEFDTEAFF,TGTGCCAGTAGGGTGGACGAATTTGACACTGAAGCTTTCTTT
TRBJ2-6,TRBV10-3,13,.,.,CAISDGGANVLTF,TGTGCCATCAGTGACGGAGGGGCCAACGTCCTGACTTTC
TRBJ2-3,TRBV10-3,17,.,TRBD2,CAISESKGGSGPDTQYF,TGTGCCATCAGTGAGTCGAAGGGCGGGAGCGGCCCAGATACGCAGTATTTT
TRBJ2-3,TRBV4-1,15,.,.,CASRHPQDGTDTQYF,TGCGCCAGCAGACACCCCCAGGACGGCACAGATACGCAGTATTTT
TRBJ2-3,TRBV20-1,16,few,TRBD2,CSASDRSGGSTDTQYF,TGCAGTGCTAGTGACCGTAGCGGGGGCTCCACAGATACGCAGTATTTT
TRBJ2-5,TRBV12-3/TRBV12-4,19,.,TRBD2,CASSLPRRLAGVGQETQYF,TGTGCCAGCAGTCTCCCGCGGCGACTAGCGGGAGTTGGGCAAGAGACCCAGTACTTC
TRBJ2-1,TRBV11-3,15,.,TRBD2,CASTRGGGGNNEQFF,TGTGCCAGCACACGCGGGGGAGGCGGGAACAATGAGCAGTTCTTC
TRBJ2-1,TRBV5-1,15,.,.,CASSSSGPDYNEQFF,TGCGCCAGCAGCTCGTCGGGACCCGACTACAATGAGCAGTTCTTC
TRBJ2-5,TRBV12-3/TRBV12-4,14,few,.,CASTPGGLQETQYF,TGTGCCAGCACCCCCGGGGGGCTCCAAGAGACCCAGTACTTC
TRBJ2-3,TRBV19,12,few,TRBD2,CASSETSGAQYF,TGTGCCAGTAGTGAAACTAGCGGAGCGCAGTATTTT
TRBJ1-1,TRBV6-2/TRBV6-3,14,few,.,CASSYDTGRTEAFF,TGTGCCAGCAGTTACGACACAGGGAGGACTGAAGCTTTCTTT
TRBJ1-6,TRBV20-1,14,.,.,CSALAIRPNSPLHF,TGCAGTGCCCTCGCCATACGACCTAATTCACCCCTCCACTTT
TRBJ2-7,TRBV5-4,15,many,.,CASSDPRELNYEQYF,TGTGCCAGCAGCGACCCACGGGAGTTAAACTACGAGCAGTACTTC
TRBJ1-4,TRBV6-1,15,.,.,CASSATGTANEKLFF,TGTGCCAGCAGTGCTACAGGGACGGCTAATGAAAAACTGTTTTTT
TRBJ2-5,TRBV12-3/TRBV12-4,16,many,.,CASATGTGVYQETQYF,TGTGCCAGCGCAACCGGGACGGGAGTGTACCAAGAGACCCAGTACTTC
TRBJ1-1,TRBV6-5,13,.,.,CASSPGVNIEAFF,TGTGCCAGCAGTCCGGGAGTGAACATTGAAGCTTTCTTT